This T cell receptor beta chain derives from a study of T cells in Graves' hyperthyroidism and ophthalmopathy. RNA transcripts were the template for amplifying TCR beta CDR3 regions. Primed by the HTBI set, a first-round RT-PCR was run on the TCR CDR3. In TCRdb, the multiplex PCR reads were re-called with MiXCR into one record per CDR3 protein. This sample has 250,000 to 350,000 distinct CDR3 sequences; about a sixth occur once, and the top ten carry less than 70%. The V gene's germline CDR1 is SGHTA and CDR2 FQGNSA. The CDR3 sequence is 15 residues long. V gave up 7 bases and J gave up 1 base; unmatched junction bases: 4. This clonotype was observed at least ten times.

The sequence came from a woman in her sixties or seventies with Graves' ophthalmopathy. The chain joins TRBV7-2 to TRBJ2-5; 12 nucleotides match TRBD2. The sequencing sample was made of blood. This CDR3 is CASTWTSGVQETQYF. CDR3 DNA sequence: TGTGCCAGCACCTGGACTAGCGGGGTCCAAGAGACCCAGTACTTC.